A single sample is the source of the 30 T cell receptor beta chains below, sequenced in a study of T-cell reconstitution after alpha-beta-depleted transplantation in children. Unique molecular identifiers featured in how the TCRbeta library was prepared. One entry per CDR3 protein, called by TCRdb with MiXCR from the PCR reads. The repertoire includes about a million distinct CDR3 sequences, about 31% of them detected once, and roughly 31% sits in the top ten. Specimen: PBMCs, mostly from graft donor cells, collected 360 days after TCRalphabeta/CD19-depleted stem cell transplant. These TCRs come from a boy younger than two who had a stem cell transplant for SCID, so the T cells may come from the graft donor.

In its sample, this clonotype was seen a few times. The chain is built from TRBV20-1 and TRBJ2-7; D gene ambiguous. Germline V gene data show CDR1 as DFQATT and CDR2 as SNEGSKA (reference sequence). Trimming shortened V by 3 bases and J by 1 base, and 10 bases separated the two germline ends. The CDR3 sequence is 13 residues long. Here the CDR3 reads CSARGRRSYEQYF. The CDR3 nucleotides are TGCAGTGCTAGGGGCAGACGTTCCTACGAGCAGTACTTC.

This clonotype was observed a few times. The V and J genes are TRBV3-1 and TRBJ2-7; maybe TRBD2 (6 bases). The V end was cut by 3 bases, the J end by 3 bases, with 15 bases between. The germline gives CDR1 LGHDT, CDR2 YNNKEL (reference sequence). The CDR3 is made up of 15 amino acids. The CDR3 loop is CASSQFGTSFYEQYF. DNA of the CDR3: TGTGCCAGCAGCCAGTTCGGGACTTCCTTCTACGAGCAGTACTTC.

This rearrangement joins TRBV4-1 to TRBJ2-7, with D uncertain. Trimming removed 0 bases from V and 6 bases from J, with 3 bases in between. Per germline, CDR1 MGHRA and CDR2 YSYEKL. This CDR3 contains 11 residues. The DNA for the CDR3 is TGCGCCAGCAGCCAAGACTGCGAGCAGTACTTC. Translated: CASSQDCEQYF.

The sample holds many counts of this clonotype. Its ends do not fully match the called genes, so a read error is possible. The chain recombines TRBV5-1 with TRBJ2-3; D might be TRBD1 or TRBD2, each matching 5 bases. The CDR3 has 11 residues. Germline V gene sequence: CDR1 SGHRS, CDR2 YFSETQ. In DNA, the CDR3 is TGTGCCAGCTCCCCTGGGGGTACGCAGTATTTT. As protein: CASSPGGTQYF.

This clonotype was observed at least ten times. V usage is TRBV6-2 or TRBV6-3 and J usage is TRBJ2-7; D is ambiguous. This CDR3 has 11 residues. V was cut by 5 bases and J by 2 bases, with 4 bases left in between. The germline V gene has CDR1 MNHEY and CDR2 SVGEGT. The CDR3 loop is CASSRTYEQYF. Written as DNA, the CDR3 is TGTGCCAGCAGTCGAACCTACGAGCAGTACTTC.

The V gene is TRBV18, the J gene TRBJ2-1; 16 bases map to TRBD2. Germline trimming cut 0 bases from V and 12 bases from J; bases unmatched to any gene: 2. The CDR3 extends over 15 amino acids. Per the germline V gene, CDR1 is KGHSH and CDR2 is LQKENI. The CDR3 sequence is CASSPPGLAGGSQFF. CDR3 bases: TGTGCCAGCTCACCACCGGGACTAGCGGGGGGGTCGCAGTTCTTC.

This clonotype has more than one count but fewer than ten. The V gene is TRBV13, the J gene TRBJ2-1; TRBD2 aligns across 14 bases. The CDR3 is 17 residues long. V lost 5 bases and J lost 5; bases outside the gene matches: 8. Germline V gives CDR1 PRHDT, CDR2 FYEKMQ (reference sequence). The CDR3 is CASSRRLAGGRHNEQFF. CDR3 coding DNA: TGTGCCAGCAGCCGACGACTAGCGGGGGGGAGACACAATGAGCAGTTCTTC.

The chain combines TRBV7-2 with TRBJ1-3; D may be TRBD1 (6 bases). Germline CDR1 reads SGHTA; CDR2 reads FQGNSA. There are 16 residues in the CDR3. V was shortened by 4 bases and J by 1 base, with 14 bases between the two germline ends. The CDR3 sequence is CASSSRGGGSGNTIYF. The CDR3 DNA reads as TGTGCCAGCAGCTCCCGAGGGGGAGGGTCTGGAAACACCATATATTTT.

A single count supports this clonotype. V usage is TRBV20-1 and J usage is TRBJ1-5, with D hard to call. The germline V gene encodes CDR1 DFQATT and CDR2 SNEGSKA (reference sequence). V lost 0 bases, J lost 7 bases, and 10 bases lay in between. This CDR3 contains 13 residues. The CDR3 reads CSARDGLTQPQHF. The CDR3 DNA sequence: TGCAGTGCTAGAGATGGGTTAACGCAGCCCCAGCATTTT.

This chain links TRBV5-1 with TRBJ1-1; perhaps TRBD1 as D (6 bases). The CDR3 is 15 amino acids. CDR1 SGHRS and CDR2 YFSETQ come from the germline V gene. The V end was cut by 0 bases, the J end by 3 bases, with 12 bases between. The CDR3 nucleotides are TGCGCCAGCAGCTTGGGTGCGGGGGCGGACACTGAAGCTTTCTTT. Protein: CASSLGAGADTEAFF. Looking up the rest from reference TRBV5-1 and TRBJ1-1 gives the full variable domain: KAGVTQTPRYLIKTRGQQVTLSCSPISGHRSVSWYQQTPGQGLQFLFEYFSETQRNKGNFPGRFSGRQFSNSRSEMNVSTLELGDSALYLCASSLGAGADTEAFFGQGTRLTVV.

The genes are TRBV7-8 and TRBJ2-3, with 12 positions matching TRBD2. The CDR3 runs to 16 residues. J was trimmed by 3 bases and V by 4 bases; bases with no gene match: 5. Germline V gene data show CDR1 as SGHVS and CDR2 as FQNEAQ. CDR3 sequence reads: CASSSPLAGGTDTQYF. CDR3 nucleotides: TGTGCCAGCAGCTCCCCGCTAGCGGGGGGGACAGATACGCAGTATTTT.

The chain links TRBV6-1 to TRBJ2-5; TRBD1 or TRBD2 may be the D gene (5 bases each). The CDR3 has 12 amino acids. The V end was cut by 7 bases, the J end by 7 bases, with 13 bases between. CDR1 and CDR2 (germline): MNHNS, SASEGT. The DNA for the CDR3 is TGTGCCAGCATCAATCCTGGGGGGACCCAGTACTTC. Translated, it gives CASINPGGTQYF.

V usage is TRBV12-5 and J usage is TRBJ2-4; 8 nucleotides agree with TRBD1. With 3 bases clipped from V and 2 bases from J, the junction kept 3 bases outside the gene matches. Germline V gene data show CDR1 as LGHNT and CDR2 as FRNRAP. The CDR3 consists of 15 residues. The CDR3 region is CASGFGQGPKNIQYF. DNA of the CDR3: TGTGCTAGTGGTTTCGGACAGGGTCCCAAAAACATTCAGTACTTC. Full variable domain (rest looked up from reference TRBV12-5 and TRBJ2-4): DARVTQTPRHKVTEMGQEVTMRCQPILGHNTVFWYRQTMMQGLELLAYFRNRAPLDDSGMPKDRFSAEMPDATLATLKIQPSEPRDSAVYFCASGFGQGPKNIQYFGAGTRLSVL.

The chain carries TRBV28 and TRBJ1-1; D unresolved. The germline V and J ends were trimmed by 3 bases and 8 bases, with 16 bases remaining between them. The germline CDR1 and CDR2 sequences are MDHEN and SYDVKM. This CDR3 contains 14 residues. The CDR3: CASSLGGRAAEAFF. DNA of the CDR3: TGTGCCAGCAGTTTGGGAGGTCGGGCAGCCGAAGCTTTCTTT.

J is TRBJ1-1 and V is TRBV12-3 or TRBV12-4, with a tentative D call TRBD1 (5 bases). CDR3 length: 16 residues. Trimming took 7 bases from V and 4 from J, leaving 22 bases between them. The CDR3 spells CASTNRRRGVGTEAFF. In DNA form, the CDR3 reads TGTGCCAGCACTAACCGTCGTCGGGGGGTGGGCACTGAAGCTTTCTTT.

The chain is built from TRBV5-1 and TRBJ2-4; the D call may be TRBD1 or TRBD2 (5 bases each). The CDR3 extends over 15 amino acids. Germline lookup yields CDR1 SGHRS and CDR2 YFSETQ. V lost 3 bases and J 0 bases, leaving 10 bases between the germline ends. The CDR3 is CASSSGRLAKNIQYF. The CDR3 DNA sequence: TGCGCCAGCAGCTCGGGACGGTTAGCCAAAAACATTCAGTACTTC.

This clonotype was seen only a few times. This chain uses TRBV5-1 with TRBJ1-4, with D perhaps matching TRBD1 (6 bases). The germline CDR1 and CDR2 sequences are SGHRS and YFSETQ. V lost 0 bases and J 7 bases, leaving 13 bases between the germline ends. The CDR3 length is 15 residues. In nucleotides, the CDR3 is TGCGCCAGCAGCTTGGGGGCGGGGGCAGGTGAAAAACTGTTTTTT. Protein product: CASSLGAGAGEKLFF.

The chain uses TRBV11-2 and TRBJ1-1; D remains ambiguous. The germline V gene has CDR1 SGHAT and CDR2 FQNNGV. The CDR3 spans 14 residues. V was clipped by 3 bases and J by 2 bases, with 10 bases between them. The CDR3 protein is CASSLNTFNTEAFF. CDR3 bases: TGTGCCAGCAGCTTGAACACATTTAACACTGAAGCTTTCTTT.

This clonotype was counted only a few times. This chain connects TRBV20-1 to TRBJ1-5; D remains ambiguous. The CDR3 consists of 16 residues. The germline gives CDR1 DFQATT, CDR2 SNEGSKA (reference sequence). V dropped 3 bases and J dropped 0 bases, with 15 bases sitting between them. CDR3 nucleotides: TGCAGTGCTAGCCGGCGAATGGTCTCTAGCAATCAGCCCCAGCATTTT. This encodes CSASRRMVSSNQPQHF.

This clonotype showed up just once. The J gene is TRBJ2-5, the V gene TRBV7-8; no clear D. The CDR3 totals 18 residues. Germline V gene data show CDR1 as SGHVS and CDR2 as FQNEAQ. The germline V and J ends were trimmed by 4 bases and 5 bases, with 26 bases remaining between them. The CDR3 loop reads CASSSAAFTRGVGETQYF. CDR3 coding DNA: TGTGCCAGCAGCTCCGCGGCGTTCACCCGAGGAGTAGGGGAGACCCAGTACTTC. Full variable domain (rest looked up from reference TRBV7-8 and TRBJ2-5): GAGVSQSPRYKVAKRGQDVALRCDPISGHVSLFWYQQALGQGPEFLTYFQNEAQLDKSGLPSDRFFAERPEGSVSTLKIQRTQQEDSAVYLCASSSAAFTRGVGETQYFGPGTRLLVL.

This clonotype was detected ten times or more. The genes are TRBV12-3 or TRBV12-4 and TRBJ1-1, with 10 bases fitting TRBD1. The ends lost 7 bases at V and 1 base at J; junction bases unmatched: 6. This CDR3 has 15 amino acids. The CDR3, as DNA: TGTGCCAGCACTGTGACAGGGGGCAGGAACACTGAAGCTTTCTTT. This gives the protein CASTVTGGRNTEAFF.

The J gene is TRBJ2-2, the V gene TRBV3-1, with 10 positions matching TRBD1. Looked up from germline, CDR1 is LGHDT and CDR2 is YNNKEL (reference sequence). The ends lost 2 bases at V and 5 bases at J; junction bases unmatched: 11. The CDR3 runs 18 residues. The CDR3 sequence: CASSQTLTGTGVTGELFF. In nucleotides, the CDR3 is TGTGCCAGCAGCCAAACTCTTACCGGGACAGGGGTAACCGGGGAGCTGTTTTTT.

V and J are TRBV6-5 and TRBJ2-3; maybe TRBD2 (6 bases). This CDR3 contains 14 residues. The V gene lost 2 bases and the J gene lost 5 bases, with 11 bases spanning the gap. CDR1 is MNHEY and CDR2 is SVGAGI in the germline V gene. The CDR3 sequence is CASSYPGRGDTQYF. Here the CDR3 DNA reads TGTGCCAGCAGTTACCCGGGGCGGGGAGATACGCAGTATTTT.

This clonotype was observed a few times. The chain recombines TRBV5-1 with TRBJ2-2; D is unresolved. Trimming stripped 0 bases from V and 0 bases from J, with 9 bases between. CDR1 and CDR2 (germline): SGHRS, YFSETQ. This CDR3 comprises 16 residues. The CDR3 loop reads CASSLAYGPNTGELFF. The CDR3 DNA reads TGCGCCAGCAGCTTGGCCTACGGACCGAACACCGGGGAGCTGTTTTTT.

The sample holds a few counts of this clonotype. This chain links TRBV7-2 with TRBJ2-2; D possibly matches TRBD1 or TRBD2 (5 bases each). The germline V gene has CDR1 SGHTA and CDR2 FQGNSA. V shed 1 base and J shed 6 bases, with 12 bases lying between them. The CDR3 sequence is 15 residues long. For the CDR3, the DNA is TGTGCCAGCAGCTTAGTCAGGGCGGGCGCCGGGGAGCTGTTTTTT. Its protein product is CASSLVRAGAGELFF.

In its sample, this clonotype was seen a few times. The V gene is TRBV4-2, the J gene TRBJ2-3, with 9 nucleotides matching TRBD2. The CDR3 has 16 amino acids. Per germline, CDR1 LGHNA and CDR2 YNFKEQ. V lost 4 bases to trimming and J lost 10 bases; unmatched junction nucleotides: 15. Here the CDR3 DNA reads TGTGCCAGCAGCCTTTCCACTAGCGGGCTCCCCGGGGCGCAGTATTTT. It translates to CASSLSTSGLPGAQYF.

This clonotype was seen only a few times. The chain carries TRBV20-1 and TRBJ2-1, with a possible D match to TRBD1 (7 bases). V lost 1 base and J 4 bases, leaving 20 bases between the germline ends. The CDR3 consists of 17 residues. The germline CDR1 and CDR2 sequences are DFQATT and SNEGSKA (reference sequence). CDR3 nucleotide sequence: TGCAGTGCTAGAGGATCGGAGGGGGCGATTTCGTACAATGAGCAGTTCTTC. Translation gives CSARGSEGAISYNEQFF.

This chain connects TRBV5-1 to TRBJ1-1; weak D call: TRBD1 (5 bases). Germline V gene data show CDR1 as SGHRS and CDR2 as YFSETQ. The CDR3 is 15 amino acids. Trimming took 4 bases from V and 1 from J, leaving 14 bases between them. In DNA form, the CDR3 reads TGCGCCAGCAGCCGGGGCGACGGCGGGAACACTGAAGCTTTCTTT. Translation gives CASSRGDGGNTEAFF.

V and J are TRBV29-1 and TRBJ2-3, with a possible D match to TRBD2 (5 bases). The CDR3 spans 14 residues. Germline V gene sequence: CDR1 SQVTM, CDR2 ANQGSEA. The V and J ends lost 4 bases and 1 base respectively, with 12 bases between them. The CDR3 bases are TGCAGCGTTGTTCCGGGGTCTCGCACAGATACGCAGTATTTT. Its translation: CSVVPGSRTDTQYF.

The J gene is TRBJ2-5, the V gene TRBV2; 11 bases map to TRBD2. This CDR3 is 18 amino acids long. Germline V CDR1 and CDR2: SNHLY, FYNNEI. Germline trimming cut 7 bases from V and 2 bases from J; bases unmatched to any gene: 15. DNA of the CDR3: TGTGCCAGCAATTGCGGGGAACTAGCGGGAGAACAACAAGAGACCCAGTACTTC. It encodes CASNCGELAGEQQETQYF.